This TCR beta chain was captured in a study of blood T cell repertoires in COVID-19. CDR1 is MNHEY and CDR2 is SVGEGT in the germline V gene. V dropped 6 bases and J dropped 5 bases, with 16 bases sitting between them. CDR3 length: 14 residues. How the authors handled the data: Quantification of nucleated cells was approximated via reference gene primer amplification. Data came from immunoSEQ multiplex PCR; TCRdb stores just in-frame clones and leaves some out. V and J calls and clone size follow that table, whereas D and trimming were derived from the DNA. This table has approximately 500,000 clones, 70% to 90% appearing once.

Sequencing used peripheral blood. The V call is TRBV6-2 or TRBV6-3, the J call TRBJ1-1; D uncertain. The source is a human donor in a cohort sampled during active COVID-19. CDR3 nucleotide sequence: TGTGCCAGCAGCCCCCGATCACAGATTACTGAAGCTTTCTTT. It specifies CASSPRSQITEAFF.